The TCR beta chain described here comes from a study of blood T cell repertoires in COVID-19. Study context: PBMCs, B-cell-depleted T cells, or T cells were the source of the cDNA or gDNA that made up the material.

It was during active infection that Seattle patients were enrolled and then longitudinally followed. The CDR3 length is 15 residues. Germline lookup yields CDR1 MDHEN and CDR2 SYDVKM. Trimming took 1 base from V and 2 from J, leaving 12 bases between them. As processed by the authors: Nucleated cell counts were estimated from reference gene primer amplification. Sequenced by immunoSEQ multiplex PCR; TCRdb stores in-frame clones only, minus some. The V and J calls and clone size come from that table; D and trimming were worked out from the DNA. The repertoire has about 87,000 clones, around 85% of them found once; the top ten carry approximately 3%.

The receptor was derived from a woman older than 75 with COVID-19, enrolled during active disease. The sequenced sample was peripheral blood. The J gene is TRBJ2-7, the V gene TRBV28, with D perhaps matching TRBD1 (6 bases). CDR3: CASSLSRDTTYEQYF. The CDR3 DNA is TGTGCCAGCAGTTTATCCCGGGACACCACCTACGAGCAGTACTTC. Using reference TRBV28 and TRBJ2-7 for the parts outside the CDR3, the full variable domain is DVKVTQSSRYLVKRTGEKVFLECVQDMDHENMFWYRQDPGLGLRLIYFSYDVKMKEKGDIPEGYSVSREKKERFSLILESASTNQTSMYLCASSLSRDTTYEQYFGPGTRLTVT.